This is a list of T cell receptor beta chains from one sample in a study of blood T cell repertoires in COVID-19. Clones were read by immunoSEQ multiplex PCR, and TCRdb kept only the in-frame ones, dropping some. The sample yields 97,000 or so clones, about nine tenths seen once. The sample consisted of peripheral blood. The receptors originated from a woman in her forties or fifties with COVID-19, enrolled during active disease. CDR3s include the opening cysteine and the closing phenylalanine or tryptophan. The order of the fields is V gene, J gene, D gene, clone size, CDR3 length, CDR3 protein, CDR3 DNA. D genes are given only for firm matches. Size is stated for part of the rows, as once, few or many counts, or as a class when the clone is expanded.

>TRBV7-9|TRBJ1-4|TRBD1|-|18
CASSFFRDSRSTNEKLFF
TGTGCCAGCAGCTTCTTCCGGGACAGCCGTTCAACTAATGAAAAACTGTTTTTT
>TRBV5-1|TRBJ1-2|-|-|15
CASSLGSRADYGYTF
TGCGCCAGCAGCTTAGGTTCCAGGGCTGACTATGGCTACACCTTC
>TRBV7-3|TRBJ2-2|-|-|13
CASSLGSPGELFF
TGTGCCAGCAGCTTAGGGAGCCCGGGGGAGCTGTTTTTT
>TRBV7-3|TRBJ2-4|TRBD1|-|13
CASSLDREDIQYF
TGTGCCAGCAGCTTAGACAGGGAAGACATTCAGTACTTC
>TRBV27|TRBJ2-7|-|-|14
CASSPTDTVYEQYF
TGTGCCAGCAGCCCTACTGACACGGTCTACGAGCAGTACTTC
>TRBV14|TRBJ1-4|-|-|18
CASSQGLLSIATNEKLFF
TGTGCCAGCAGCCAAGGCCTCCTCTCTATTGCAACTAATGAAAAACTGTTTTTT
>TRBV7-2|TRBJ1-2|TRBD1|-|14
CASSLTGDRHGYTF
TGTGCCAGCAGCTTAACAGGGGACCGGCATGGCTACACCTTC
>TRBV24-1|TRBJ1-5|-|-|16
CATSDPTPNSNQPQHF
TGTGCCACCAGTGACCCAACACCAAATAGCAATCAGCCCCAGCATTTT
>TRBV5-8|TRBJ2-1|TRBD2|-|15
CASSWGSGTSYEQFF
TGTGCCAGCAGCTGGGGGTCCGGGACTAGCTATGAGCAGTTCTTC
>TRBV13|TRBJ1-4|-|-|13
CASSGGRSEKLFF
TGTGCCAGCAGCGGGGGCCGCAGTGAAAAACTGTTTTTT
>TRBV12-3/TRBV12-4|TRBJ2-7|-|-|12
CASSPDSHEQYF
TGTGCCAGCAGTCCCGACAGTCACGAGCAGTACTTC
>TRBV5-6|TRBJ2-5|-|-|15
CASSLDLGVEETQYF
TGTGCCAGCAGCTTGGATCTCGGGGTAGAAGAGACCCAGTACTTC
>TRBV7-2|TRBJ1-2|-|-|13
CASSLSGVYGYTF
TGTGCCAGCAGCTTATCGGGGGTTTATGGCTACACCTTC
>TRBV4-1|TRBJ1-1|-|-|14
CASSQGGRKTEAFF
TGCGCCAGCAGCCAAGGGGGCAGGAAGACTGAAGCTTTCTTT
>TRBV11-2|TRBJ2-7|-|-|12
CASSGASPEQYF
TGTGCCAGCAGCGGGGCATCCCCAGAGCAGTACTTC
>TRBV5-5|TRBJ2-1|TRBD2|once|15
CASSLGAGVYNEQFF
TGTGCCAGCAGCTTGGGAGCGGGGGTCTACAATGAGCAGTTCTTC
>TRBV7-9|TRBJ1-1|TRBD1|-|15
CASSPQTGENTEAFF
TGTGCCAGCAGCCCTCAGACAGGGGAGAACACTGAAGCTTTCTTT
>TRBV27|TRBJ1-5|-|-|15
CASSPLAGGNQPQHF
TGTGCCAGCAGCCCCCTTGCGGGAGGTAATCAGCCCCAGCATTTT
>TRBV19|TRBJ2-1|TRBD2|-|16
CASTLRLAGGLDEQFF
TGTGCCAGTACCCTGAGGCTAGCGGGGGGCCTCGATGAGCAGTTCTTC
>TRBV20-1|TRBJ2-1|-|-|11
CSASLDNEQFF
TGCAGTGCTTCACTAGATAATGAGCAGTTCTTC
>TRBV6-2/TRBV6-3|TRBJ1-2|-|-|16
CASSYWSILQGDGYTF
TGTGCCAGCAGTTACTGGTCGATTTTACAGGGAGATGGCTACACCTTC
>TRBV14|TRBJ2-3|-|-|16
CASSQDLPGLTDTQYF
TGTGCCAGCAGCCAAGATCTGCCAGGCCTCACAGATACGCAGTATTTT
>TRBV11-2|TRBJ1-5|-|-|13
CASTTSPNQPQHF
TGTGCCAGCACCACTAGCCCCAATCAGCCCCAGCATTTT
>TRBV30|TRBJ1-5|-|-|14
CAWSVPAGNQPQHF
TGTGCCTGGAGTGTACCAGCGGGGAATCAGCCCCAGCATTTT
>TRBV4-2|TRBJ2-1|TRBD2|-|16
CASSQEPSGDYNEQFF
TGTGCCAGCAGCCAAGAGCCTAGCGGGGATTACAATGAGCAGTTCTTC
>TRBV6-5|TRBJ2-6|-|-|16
CASSYYPSSGANVLTF
TGTGCCAGCAGTTACTACCCTAGCTCTGGGGCCAACGTCCTGACTTTC
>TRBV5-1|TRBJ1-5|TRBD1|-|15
CASSLDTGGDQPQHF
TGCGCCAGCAGCTTGGACACAGGGGGCGATCAGCCCCAGCATTTT
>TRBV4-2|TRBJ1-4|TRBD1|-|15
CASSNPTGGNEKLFF
TGTGCCAGCAGCAACCCGACAGGGGGTAATGAAAAACTGTTTTTT
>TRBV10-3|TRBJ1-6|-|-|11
CAISNGSPLHF
TGTGCCATCAGTAACGGTTCACCCCTCCACTTT
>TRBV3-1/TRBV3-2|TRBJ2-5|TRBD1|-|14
CASSQTGRRETQYF
TGTGCCAGCAGTCAGACAGGGCGTCGGGAGACCCAGTACTTC
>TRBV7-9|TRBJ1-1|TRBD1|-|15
CASTHSTGRNTEAFF
TGTGCCAGCACCCATTCGACAGGGAGGAACACTGAAGCTTTCTTT
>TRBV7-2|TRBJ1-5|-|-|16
CASSRSGGRGNQPQHF
TGTGCCAGCAGCCGGTCGGGGGGGAGGGGCAATCAGCCCCAGCATTTT
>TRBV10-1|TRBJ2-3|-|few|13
CASSEPDKDTQYF
TGCGCCAGCAGTGAGCCGGACAAAGATACGCAGTATTTT
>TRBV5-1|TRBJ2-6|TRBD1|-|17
CASGGLTGGSGANVLTF
TGCGCCAGCGGCGGGTTGACAGGGGGCTCTGGGGCCAACGTCCTGACTTTC
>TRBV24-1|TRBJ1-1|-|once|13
CATKRSPNTEAFF
TGTGCCACCAAACGGTCACCGAACACTGAAGCTTTCTTT
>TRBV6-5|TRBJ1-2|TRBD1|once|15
CASSLTGQGSDGYTF
TGTGCCAGCAGTTTAACGGGACAGGGTTCGGATGGCTACACCTTC
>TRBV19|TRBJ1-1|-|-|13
CASMPGRWTEAFF
TGTGCCAGTATGCCAGGGAGGTGGACTGAAGCTTTCTTT
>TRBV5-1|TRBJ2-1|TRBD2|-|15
CASSEGTSGNNEQFF
TGCGCCAGCAGCGAGGGGACTAGCGGAAACAATGAGCAGTTCTTC
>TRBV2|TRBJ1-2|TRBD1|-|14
CASSAGGTGYGYTF
TGTGCCAGCAGTGCAGGGGGCACCGGCTATGGCTACACCTTC
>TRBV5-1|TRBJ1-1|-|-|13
CASSLVANTEAFF
TGCGCCAGCAGCTTGGTAGCGAACACTGAAGCTTTCTTT
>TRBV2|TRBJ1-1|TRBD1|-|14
CASLTGGGWTEAFF
TGTGCCAGCCTGACAGGGGGGGGTTGGACTGAAGCTTTCTTT
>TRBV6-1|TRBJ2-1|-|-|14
CASSEVGSPNEQFF
TGTGCCAGCAGTGAAGTAGGGAGTCCCAATGAGCAGTTCTTC
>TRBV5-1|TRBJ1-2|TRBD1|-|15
CASSLDGTGVYGYTF
TGCGCCAGCAGCTTGGATGGGACAGGGGTCTATGGCTACACCTTC
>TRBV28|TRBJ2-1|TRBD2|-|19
CASSLRAGTSGVLYNEQFF
TGTGCCAGCAGTCTTAGAGCCGGGACTAGCGGGGTCTTATACAATGAGCAGTTCTTC
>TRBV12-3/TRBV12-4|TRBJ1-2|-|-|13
CASSSYRAGGYTF
TGTGCCAGCAGTTCCTACAGGGCGGGCGGCTACACCTTC
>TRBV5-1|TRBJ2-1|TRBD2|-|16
CASSIGLAGGHNEQFF
TGCGCCAGCAGCATCGGACTAGCGGGGGGGCACAATGAGCAGTTCTTC